The source of this T cell receptor beta chain is a study of blood T cell repertoires in COVID-19. Across the study: Researchers got acute and convalescent COVID-19 samples from the United States, Italy and Spain.

Study processing details: Nucleated cell counts were estimated from reference gene primer amplification. The protocol was immunoSEQ multiplex PCR, while the TCRdb copy is restricted to in-frame clones and leaves out a portion. The D gene and trimming were derived from the DNA, and the V and J assignments and clone size from that table. The sample has about 350,000 clones; about 92% are singletons. CDR3 length equals 17 residues. The ends were cut back, 3 bases at V and 7 bases at J, with 22 bases in the middle. Germline loops: CDR1 LNHDA, CDR2 SQIVND (reference sequence). Sequenced: peripheral blood. This TCR was recovered from a woman aged 55-69 years with COVID-19, enrolled during active disease. The V gene is TRBV19, the J gene TRBJ2-1; maybe TRBD1 (8 bases). CDR3 bases: TGTGCCAGTAGTATCAATCCCCACAGGGGGGGGAATAATGAGCAGTTCTTC. Translation gives CASSINPHRGGNNEQFF.